What follows are 27 T cell receptor beta chains derived from one specimen sequenced in a study of blood T cell repertoires in COVID-19 (dated by TCRdb to 2020 to 2021). The library was obtained by the immunoSEQ multiplex PCR assay. TCRdb took this table from immuneACCESS and kept in-frame rearrangements with V and J called. Such tables lack part of the clones; where checked against another copy, unresolved V genes explain under half of the gap, and the rest is unexplained. The sample yields approximately 120,000 clones; roughly 80% were counted once. Around a sixth of the sample is in the top ten clones. The sample consisted of peripheral blood. Source of these receptors: a woman aged 55 to 70 with acute or convalescent COVID-19.

This clone has just one count. The chain is built from TRBV28 and TRBJ2-7; TRBD2 agrees at 8 bases. The CDR3 is made up of 14 amino acids. After removal of 3 bases from V and 5 bases from J, the junction contained 6 bases not matched to a gene. Germline CDR1 is MDHEN and CDR2 is SYDVKM. The CDR3 sequence is CASSLGSGVNEQYF. CDR3 sequence (DNA): TGTGCCAGCAGTTTGGGTAGCGGGGTCAACGAGCAGTACTTC. The full variable domain, with the rest looked up from reference TRBV28 and TRBJ2-7, is DVKVTQSSRYLVKRTGEKVFLECVQDMDHENMFWYRQDPGLGLRLIYFSYDVKMKEKGDIPEGYSVSREKKERFSLILESASTNQTSMYLCASSLGSGVNEQYFGPGTRLTVT.

This clone was seen once. The chain has TRBV19 and TRBJ2-7, with TRBD1 matching over 10 bases. Germline V gene sequence: CDR1 LNHDA, CDR2 SQIVND (reference sequence). This CDR3 contains 15 residues. The V segment lost 10 bases and the J segment 4 bases; nucleotides outside the gene matches: 13. The DNA of the CDR3 is TGTGCCACTGCAACCGCTCGGGACAGGGGATACGAGCAGTACTTC. Translation: CATATARDRGYEQYF.

The chain is built from TRBV3-1 (or the pseudogene TRBV3-2) and TRBJ1-1; 7 bases are a match to TRBD1. Germline V gene data show CDR1 as LGHDT and CDR2 as YNNKEL (reference sequence). CDR3 length: 18 amino acids. The V and J ends lost 0 bases and 5 bases, in that order; junction bases with no gene match: 15. The CDR3 region is CASSQEGTAQIGDTEAFF. The CDR3 nucleotides read TGTGCCAGCAGCCAAGAGGGGACAGCCCAGATCGGGGATACTGAAGCTTTCTTT.

The CDR3, as DNA: TGTGCCAGCAGCTTCCAGGGGGCCAGGGAGACCCAGTACTTC. It translates to CASSFQGARETQYF. The V gene is TRBV11-2, the J gene TRBJ2-5; 8 nucleotides match TRBD1. This CDR3 spans 14 amino acids. Germline CDR1 and CDR2: SGHAT and FQNNGV. Trimming removed 3 bases from V and 5 bases from J; junction bases left unmatched: 5.

The chain links TRBV9 to TRBJ2-7, with TRBD2 as a possible D gene (8 bases). The CDR3 runs to 15 residues. Germline CDR1 SGDLS, CDR2 YYNGEE. V dropped 4 bases and J dropped 4 bases, with 18 bases sitting between them. The chain's CDR3 is CASSPGGTAKYEQYF. The CDR3 DNA reads TGTGCCAGCAGCCCGGGGGGGACAGCTAAATACGAGCAGTACTTC.

Remarks on this clone: The same CDR3 also results from other DNA sequences found in this sample. The rearrangement joins TRBV28 to TRBJ1-2; D unresolved. Germline values: CDR1 MDHEN, CDR2 SYDVKM. V lost 6 bases to trimming and J lost 1 base, with 3 bases between them. This CDR3 is 11 amino acids long. Here the CDR3 reads CASSSNYGYTF. CDR3 in DNA: TGTGCCAGCAGCAGTAACTATGGCTACACCTTC.

This chain uses TRBV15 with TRBJ2-3; the match to TRBD2 covers 14 bases. Trimming removed 0 bases from V and 8 bases from J; junction bases left unmatched: 4. This CDR3 spans 16 amino acids. Germline values: CDR1 LNHNV, CDR2 YYDKDF (reference sequence). The CDR3 is CATSRDGTSGGVTQYF. CDR3 nucleotides: TGTGCCACCAGCAGAGATGGGACTAGCGGGGGTGTTACGCAGTATTTT.

The CDR3 DNA is TGTGCCAGCAGCTTAGGGCCTACGGGGGGCACTGAAGCTTTCTTT. It specifies CASSLGPTGGTEAFF. The chain employs TRBV7-2 and TRBJ1-1; D is perhaps TRBD1 (5 bases). Trimming removed 1 base from V and 4 bases from J, with 13 bases in between. From germline, CDR1 is SGHTA and CDR2 FQGNSA. CDR3 length equals 15 residues.

The chain is built from TRBV4-1 and TRBJ2-2; D is undetermined. V dropped 0 bases and J dropped 6 bases, with 5 bases sitting between them. Germline CDR1 reads MGHRA; CDR2 reads YSYEKL. This CDR3 region has 13 residues. The CDR3 is CASSQEKPGELFF. As DNA, the CDR3 is TGCGCCAGCAGCCAAGAGAAGCCCGGGGAGCTGTTTTTT.

The chain joins TRBV11-2 to TRBJ1-2, with D tentatively TRBD1 (5 bases). In germline, CDR1 is SGHAT, CDR2 FQNNGV. V was trimmed by 3 bases and J by 8 bases, leaving 22 bases between them. The CDR3 covers 16 residues. The CDR3 bases are TGTGCCAGCAGCTTTTCGTCCAACAGAGGGGCGGGAGGCTACACCTTC. Its translation is CASSFSSNRGAGGYTF.

The gene calls are TRBV28 and TRBJ1-3, with 10 bases matching TRBD1. The trim removed 6 bases at V and 4 bases at J, leaving 9 bases unmatched. There are 16 residues in the CDR3. The germline V gene has CDR1 MDHEN and CDR2 SYDVKM. Here the CDR3 DNA reads TGTGCCAGCAGACCGGGGACAGGGGAAAAAGGAAACACCATATATTTT. This sequence encodes CASRPGTGEKGNTIYF. Together with reference TRBV28 and TRBJ1-3, the CDR3 gives the full variable domain: DVKVTQSSRYLVKRTGEKVFLECVQDMDHENMFWYRQDPGLGLRLIYFSYDVKMKEKGDIPEGYSVSREKKERFSLILESASTNQTSMYLCASRPGTGEKGNTIYFGEGSWLTVV.

V gene TRBV28 combines with J gene TRBJ2-5; TRBD2 aligns across 12 bases. The CDR3 has 15 amino acids. With V trimmed by 6 bases and J by 4 bases, 6 bases remained unmatched. CDR1 and CDR2 (germline): MDHEN, SYDVKM. The CDR3 coding sequence is TGTGCCAGCAGGGCTAGCGGGGGGGCAAGAGAGACCCAGTACTTC. It is translated as CASRASGGARETQYF.

Here the CDR3 DNA reads TGTGCCAGCAGTTCCCCGTCGACAGGGGGCTACGAGCAGTACTTC. Amino acids: CASSSPSTGGYEQYF. This chain joins TRBV28 and TRBJ2-7; 9 bases align to TRBD1. This CDR3 has 15 amino acids. J lost 3 bases, V lost 4 bases, and 7 bases had no gene match. The germline V gene encodes CDR1 MDHEN and CDR2 SYDVKM.

This chain uses TRBV5-6 with TRBJ1-6; possible D gene TRBD1, 5 bases. The V and J ends lost 0 bases and 7 bases respectively, with 11 bases between them. The CDR3 runs 15 residues. Germline CDR1 is SGHDT and CDR2 is YYEEEE. CDR3 sequence reads: CASSLDGRGNSPLHF. CDR3 bases: TGTGCCAGCAGCTTGGATGGGCGGGGGAATTCACCCCTCCACTTT.

The V gene is TRBV7-2, the J gene TRBJ1-2; 7 bases are shared with TRBD1. The CDR3 has 15 residues. From germline, CDR1 is SGHTA and CDR2 FQGNSA. Germline trimming cut 4 bases from V and 6 bases from J; bases unmatched to any gene: 11. Written as DNA, the CDR3 is TGTGCCAGCAGCTCCCGCCTGGGACAGATACATGGCTACACCTTC. This translates into CASSSRLGQIHGYTF.

This chain links TRBV28 with TRBJ1-5; possible D gene TRBD1, 6 bases. The CDR3 loop spans 15 amino acids. CDR1 and CDR2 from the germline V gene are MDHEN and SYDVKM. With 7 bases removed from V and 1 base from J, the gap between germline ends came to 14 bases. CDR3 in amino acids: CASIPSGHSNQPQHF. For the CDR3, the DNA is TGTGCCAGCATCCCGTCGGGACACAGCAATCAGCCCCAGCATTTT. The variable domain in full, completed from reference TRBV28 and TRBJ1-5, reads DVKVTQSSRYLVKRTGEKVFLECVQDMDHENMFWYRQDPGLGLRLIYFSYDVKMKEKGDIPEGYSVSREKKERFSLILESASTNQTSMYLCASIPSGHSNQPQHFGDGTRLSIL.

This chain connects TRBV6-4 to TRBJ1-2, with TRBD1 matching over 9 bases. CDR3 length equals 16 residues. Germline-derived CDR1 and CDR2 are MRHNA and SNTAGT. V lost 4 bases to trimming and J lost 0 bases; unmatched junction nucleotides: 6. The DNA for the CDR3 is TGTGCCAGCAGTGGCTACCGACAGGGGGCTAACTATGGCTACACCTTC. Protein product: CASSGYRQGANYGYTF.

This chain connects TRBV29-1 to TRBJ2-7; TRBD1 might be the D (5 bases). Germline V CDR1 and CDR2: SQVTM, ANQGSEA. The length of the CDR3 is 11 residues. V lost 5 bases, J lost 5 bases, and 10 bases lay in between. Here the CDR3 reads CSVNIRDEQYF. CDR3 sequence (DNA): TGCAGCGTTAACATCAGGGACGAGCAGTACTTC.

The CDR3 nucleotides read TGTGCCAGCAGTCCAGGGACAGCGAACACCGGGGAGCTGTTTTTT. As protein: CASSPGTANTGELFF. The chain links TRBV6-2 or TRBV6-3 to TRBJ2-2, with 7 bases matching TRBD1. Per germline, CDR1 MNHEY and CDR2 SVGEGT. J lost 0 bases, V lost 5 bases, and 3 bases had no gene match. CDR3 length: 15 residues.

This clone was detected ten times or more. Within the sample, other DNA sequences also encode this same CDR3. The V gene is TRBV24-1, the J gene TRBJ1-1, with unresolved D. V lost 7 bases, J lost 1 base, and 6 bases lay in between. The germline CDR1 and CDR2 sequences are KGHDR and SFDVKD. The CDR3 totals 12 residues. CDR3 DNA: TGTGCCACCAGGACGGGGAACACTGAAGCTTTCTTT. The encoded protein is CATRTGNTEAFF.

The chain is built from TRBV5-1 and TRBJ1-5, with TRBD1 matching 9 bases. This CDR3 is 15 amino acids long. V lost 2 bases and J lost 4; bases outside the gene matches: 4. Germline V gene lookup returns CDR1 SGHRS and CDR2 YFSETQ. The CDR3 DNA reads TGCGCCAGCAGCTTTGGGGGACAGGGAAATCAGCCCCAGCATTTT. This codes for CASSFGGQGNQPQHF.

The V call is TRBV28, the J call TRBJ1-5; 7 bases match TRBD1. V shed 8 bases, J shed 4 bases, and the junction held 5 bases outside the gene matches. CDR1 is MDHEN, CDR2 SYDVKM, per germline. The CDR3 contains 13 residues. CDR3 bases: TGTGCCAGCCGGGACAGAGGAAATCAGCCCCAGCATTTT. Translating it yields CASRDRGNQPQHF.

The rearrangement links TRBV19 to TRBJ1-1, with 11 bases that match TRBD1. Germline V lookup: CDR1 LNHDA, CDR2 SQIVND (reference sequence). Germline trimming cut 5 bases from V and 4 bases from J; bases unmatched to any gene: 9. This CDR3 comprises 16 residues. CDR3 sequence reads: CASSLRTGGLSTEAFF. The CDR3, as DNA: TGTGCCAGTAGTCTAAGGACAGGGGGCTTGAGCACTGAAGCTTTCTTT.

The chain links TRBV27 to TRBJ1-2; 7 bases are shared with TRBD1. This CDR3 comprises 15 residues. V dropped 4 bases and J dropped 4; count of bases not matched to a gene: 9. From germline, CDR1 is MNHEY and CDR2 SMNVEV (reference sequence). The CDR3: CASSSRDSISYGYTF. CDR3 nucleotide sequence: TGTGCCAGCAGTTCCCGGGACAGTATCTCCTATGGCTACACCTTC.

This chain joins TRBV28 and TRBJ1-5; possible D gene TRBD1, 6 bases. Germline V lookup: CDR1 MDHEN, CDR2 SYDVKM. Trimming shortened V by 5 bases and J by 0 bases, and 11 bases separated the two germline ends. The CDR3 extends over 15 amino acids. The CDR3 DNA reads as TGTGCCAGCAGTGTCAGGGGAGATAGCAATCAGCCCCAGCATTTT. Its protein product is CASSVRGDSNQPQHF.

This clone occurred a few times. The chain employs TRBV19 and TRBJ1-3; unclear D gene. Trimming shortened V by 6 bases and J by 3 bases, and 18 bases separated the two germline ends. Germline V gene sequence: CDR1 LNHDA, CDR2 SQIVND (reference sequence). The CDR3 runs 16 residues. The CDR3 region is CASRSIQRTDGNTIYF. The CDR3 DNA sequence: TGTGCCAGTAGGTCAATTCAAAGAACAGATGGAAACACCATATATTTT. Using reference TRBV19 and TRBJ1-3 for the parts outside the CDR3, the full variable domain is DGGITQSPKYLFRKEGQNVTLSCEQNLNHDAMYWYRQDPGQGLRLIYYSQIVNDFQKGDIAEGYSVSREKKESFPLTVTSAQKNPTAFYLCASRSIQRTDGNTIYFGEGSWLTVV.

The chain couples TRBV28 to TRBJ1-5; D possibly corresponds to TRBD1 (5 bases). The V end was cut by 5 bases, the J end by 2 bases, with 10 bases between. Germline CDR1 is MDHEN and CDR2 is SYDVKM. The CDR3 consists of 14 residues. In nucleotides, the CDR3 is TGTGCCAGCAGTCTGGGGGGAGGCAATCAGCCCCAGCATTTT. It yields the protein CASSLGGGNQPQHF.